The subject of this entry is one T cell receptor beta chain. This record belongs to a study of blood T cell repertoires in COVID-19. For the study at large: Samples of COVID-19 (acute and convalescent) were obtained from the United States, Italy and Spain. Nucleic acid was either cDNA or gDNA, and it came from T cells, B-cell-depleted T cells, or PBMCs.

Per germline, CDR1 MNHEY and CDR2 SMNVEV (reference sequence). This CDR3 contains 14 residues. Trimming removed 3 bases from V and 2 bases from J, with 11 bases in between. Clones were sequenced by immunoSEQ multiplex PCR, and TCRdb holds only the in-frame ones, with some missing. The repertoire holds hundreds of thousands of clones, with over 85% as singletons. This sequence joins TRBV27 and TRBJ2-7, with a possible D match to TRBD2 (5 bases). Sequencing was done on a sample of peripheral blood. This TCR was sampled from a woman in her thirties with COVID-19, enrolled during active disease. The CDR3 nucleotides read TGTGCCAGCAGTTTGAGCGGAAACACCTACGAGCAGTACTTC. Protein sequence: CASSLSGNTYEQYF.